Many counts were recorded for the clone carrying this T cell receptor (beta chain). Its antigen remains unidentified. Time point here: persistent/refractory GD, antithyroid drugs over 5 years with positive TRAb. TCR sequences were obtained from RNA taken from PBMCs. These data originate in a study of regulatory T cells in long-lasting Graves disease. TCR beta libraries were built with iRepertoire HTBI primers and Arm-PCR of CDR3 regions. TCRdb recomputed calls from the multiplex PCR reads with MiXCR, one row per CDR3 protein. The table lists about half a million distinct CDR3 sequences, approximately 22% of them singletons, with about an eighth in the top ten. Broader study findings: Not thyroid tissue but only peripheral blood was studied. Clonotypes that were public and shared totalled 2,500 to 3,000 in persistent patients versus around 1,000 in new patients.

The receptor was derived from a female donor with Graves disease. Here the sequenced sample was peripheral blood mononuclear cells (PBMCs), taken when the disease was refractory, from a patient treated with antithyroid drugs.

CDR3 DNA sequence: TGTGCCAGCAGGGGGGACAGACATCAGCCCCAGCATTTT. Its protein product is CASRGDRHQPQHF. This chain uses TRBV28 with TRBJ1-5, with 7 bases that match TRBD1. The germline V gene encodes CDR1 MDHEN and CDR2 SYDVKM. This CDR3 comprises 13 residues. Trimming at V came to 6 bases and at J to 5 bases, leaving 4 bases not matched to a gene.